The 22 T cell receptor beta chains presented below share a single source sample, sequenced in a study of T cells in localized non-small cell lung cancer. The table came from immunoSEQ multiplex PCR; TCRdb's copy has only in-frame clones and leaves some out. This table has over a thousand clones, approximately 24% appearing once. The sample in question was normal lung tissue next to the tumor, obtained before any cancer treatment. The receptor source for this set is a male donor at least 60 years old with stage I lung adenocarcinoma.

The chain is built from TRBV14 and TRBJ2-5, with 7 bases matching TRBD2. Germline lookup yields CDR1 SGHDN and CDR2 FVKESK. The CDR3 is 14 residues long. V gave up 1 base and J gave up 7 bases; unmatched junction bases: 6. The CDR3 loop is CASSQVAGGGTQYF. The CDR3 nucleotides are TGTGCCAGCAGCCAAGTTGCCGGCGGGGGGACCCAGTACTTC.

This clone has only a few counts. This chain uses TRBV28 with TRBJ1-1; D may be TRBD1 (6 bases). This CDR3 spans 14 amino acids. The germline gives CDR1 MDHEN, CDR2 SYDVKM. The germline V and J ends were trimmed by 4 bases and 0 bases, with 9 bases remaining between them. CDR3 nucleotides: TGTGCCAGCAGTTCACAGGGAATGAACACTGAAGCTTTCTTT. This sequence encodes CASSSQGMNTEAFF.

The sample holds a few counts of this clone. This chain connects TRBV11-3 to TRBJ1-1; D not resolved. CDR1 and CDR2 from the germline V gene are SGHNT and YENEEA. CDR3 length: 14 residues. Deletions cut 2 bases from V and 0 bases from J, with 7 bases between. Written as DNA, the CDR3 is TGTGCCAGCAGCTTATCAGCCATGAACACTGAAGCTTTCTTT. Its protein is CASSLSAMNTEAFF.

The chain employs TRBV28 and TRBJ2-2, with D unclear. The V gene lost 6 bases and the J gene lost 4 bases, with 12 bases spanning the gap. Per germline, CDR1 MDHEN and CDR2 SYDVKM. The length of the CDR3 is 14 residues. CDR3 loop: CASRAGRRTGELFF. Written as DNA, the CDR3 is TGTGCCAGCAGAGCAGGAAGGCGCACCGGGGAGCTGTTTTTT.

A few counts support this clone. The chain uses TRBV11-3 and TRBJ2-2; perhaps TRBD2 as D (6 bases). The CDR3 is 14 amino acids. Germline-derived CDR1 and CDR2 are SGHNT and YENEEA. V dropped 3 bases and J dropped 9 bases, with 14 bases sitting between them. As DNA, the CDR3 is TGTGCCAGCAGCTTTCGGGACTCCCAAAGGGAGCTGTTTTTT. Its translation is CASSFRDSQRELFF.

CDR3 sequence: CAISPGPSSGANVLTF. The CDR3, as DNA: TGTGCCATCAGCCCGGGACCCAGCTCTGGGGCCAACGTCCTGACTTTC. The chain is built from TRBV10-3 and TRBJ2-6, with D possibly called TRBD1 or TRBD2 (5 bases each). V lost 6 bases, J lost 0 bases, and 12 bases lay in between. The CDR3 sequence is 16 residues long. Germline CDR1 reads ENHRY; CDR2 reads SYGVKD.

CDR3 nucleotides: TGTGCCAGTAAGAAGGAATTGAGCGCTGAAGCTTTCTTT. Translation gives CASKKELSAEAFF. This rearrangement joins TRBV19 to TRBJ1-1, with D unresolved. Between the trimmed V and J ends, which lost 7 bases and 6 bases, there was a span of 15 bases. This CDR3 contains 13 residues. CDR1 is LNHDA, CDR2 SQIVND, per germline (reference sequence).

The chain is built from TRBV19 and TRBJ1-2; D remains unclear. Per the germline V gene, CDR1 is LNHDA and CDR2 is SQIVND (reference sequence). Trimming took 2 bases from V and 3 from J, leaving 10 bases between them. The CDR3 is 14 residues long. CDR3 in amino acids: CASSIRQNHYGYTF. CDR3 sequence (DNA): TGTGCCAGTAGTATAAGGCAGAACCACTATGGCTACACCTTC.

This clone was seen a handful of times. The chain has TRBV6-8 and TRBJ1-2, with TRBD1 identical over 7 bases. The CDR3 consists of 14 residues. The V and J ends lost 10 bases and 0 bases, in that order; junction bases with no gene match: 8. Looked up from germline, CDR1 is MNHGY and CDR2 is SAAAGT. The CDR3 protein is CAITGQVANYGYTF. CDR3 coding DNA: TGTGCCATCACCGGACAGGTAGCTAACTATGGCTACACCTTC.

This clone was seen only a few times. The chain couples TRBV9 to TRBJ2-1; 9 bases are shared with TRBD2. CDR1 and CDR2 from the germline V gene are SGDLS and YYNGEE. V was clipped by 7 bases and J by 9 bases; unmatched bases: 11. The CDR3 has 14 residues. CDR3 loop: CASAGLASKSEQFF. The CDR3 DNA reads as TGTGCCAGCGCCGGACTAGCGAGCAAATCTGAGCAGTTCTTC.

The V and J genes are TRBV6-8 and TRBJ2-7; D is unresolved. There are 12 residues in the CDR3. The V gene's germline CDR1 is MNHGY and CDR2 SAAAGT. The V gene lost 6 bases and the J gene lost 2 bases, with 8 bases spanning the gap. CDR3 nucleotides: TGTGCCAGCAGCGAAAACACCTACGAGCAGTACTTC. As protein: CASSENTYEQYF.

This clone has only a few counts. This sequence joins TRBV6-8 and TRBJ2-3; tentative D call: TRBD2 (6 bases). This CDR3 contains 15 residues. Trimming took off 11 bases at V and 4 bases at J, with 22 bases between the two ends. Germline CDR1 MNHGY, CDR2 SAAAGT. The CDR3 DNA follows: TGTGCCGGGGCGGGGAGCACGGATTATGCAGATACGCAGTATTTT. Translated, it gives CAGAGSTDYADTQYF.

The rearrangement uses TRBV30 and TRBJ2-1; 11 positions match TRBD1. Germline V gene data show CDR1 as GTSNPN and CDR2 as SVGIG (reference sequence). This CDR3 spans 15 amino acids. V lost 4 bases and J lost 6; bases outside the gene matches: 8. The CDR3 protein is CAWTVGQGASNEQFF. The CDR3 bases are TGTGCCTGGACCGTCGGACAGGGGGCGAGCAATGAGCAGTTCTTC.

This clone was observed a few times. The V gene is TRBV11-3, the J gene TRBJ1-5, with TRBD1 identical over 7 bases. The CDR3 totals 16 residues. Germline CDR1 reads SGHNT; CDR2 reads YENEEA. V dropped 1 base and J dropped 8; count of bases not matched to a gene: 11. The CDR3 loop reads CASSLVAGGGGKPQHF. The CDR3 bases are TGTGCCAGCAGCTTAGTGGCCGGGGGAGGGGGCAAGCCCCAGCATTTT.

This chain's CDR3 is CSVGETGRHVMGYF. DNA of the CDR3: TGCAGCGTTGGGGAGACAGGCCGGCACGTGATGGGGTACTTC. The chain has TRBV29-1 and TRBJ2-5, with a possible D match to TRBD1 (6 bases). V lost 4 bases, J lost 13 bases, and 25 bases lay in between. This CDR3 has 14 residues. Germline values: CDR1 SQVTM, CDR2 ANQGSEA.

The V call is TRBV6-8, the J call TRBJ1-1; unclear D gene. The germline gives CDR1 MNHGY, CDR2 SAAAGT. The CDR3 has 14 residues. Trimming removed 0 bases at V and 1 base at J, with 6 bases between. For the CDR3, the DNA is TGTGCCAGCAGTTACTCGCCTACGAACACTGAAGCTTTCTTT. It encodes CASSYSPTNTEAFF.

The rearrangement links TRBV12-5 to TRBJ2-3; 9 bases map to TRBD1. Germline CDR1 LGHNT, CDR2 FRNRAP. V lost 5 bases, J lost 4 bases, and 4 bases stayed unmatched. CDR3 length: 14 amino acids. Written as DNA, the CDR3 is TGTGCTAGTGGTCCCCGGACAGGGGCAGATACGCAGTATTTT. This encodes CASGPRTGADTQYF.

CDR3 protein: CASSMERIGYTF. The CDR3 DNA reads TGTGCCAGTAGTATGGAAAGGATTGGCTACACCTTC. J is TRBJ1-2 and V is TRBV19; D unresolved. Trimming left V 3 bases short and J 7 bases short, with 9 bases between. The CDR3 spans 12 residues. The germline gives CDR1 LNHDA, CDR2 SQIVND (reference sequence).

The sample holds a few counts of this clone. The chain combines TRBV7-2 with TRBJ1-1; D ambiguous. The CDR3 contains 13 residues. CDR1 and CDR2 (germline): SGHTA, FQGNSA. V was pared by 5 bases and J by 1 base, with 8 bases between. Here the CDR3 reads CASSGTANTEAFF. The CDR3 DNA is TGTGCCAGCAGCGGTACAGCGAACACTGAAGCTTTCTTT.

The chain combines TRBV19 with TRBJ2-2, with D tentatively TRBD1 (5 bases). Trimming took 9 bases from V and 0 from J, leaving 17 bases between them. The germline V gene has CDR1 LNHDA and CDR2 SQIVND (reference sequence). There are 16 residues in the CDR3. The chain's CDR3 is CASSTADSANTGELFF. The CDR3 nucleotides are TGTGCCAGCTCCACTGCCGACAGCGCGAACACCGGGGAGCTGTTTTTT.

V is TRBV6-8 and J is TRBJ2-3, with 8 bases identical to TRBD2. Losses at the gene ends were 2 bases for V and 0 bases for J; bases not matched to a gene: 1. CDR1 is MNHGY and CDR2 is SAAAGT in the germline V gene. This CDR3 has 15 residues. In DNA form, the CDR3 reads TGTGCCAGCAGTTACGCGGGGGGAAGCACAGATACGCAGTATTTT. This encodes CASSYAGGSTDTQYF.

This clone ranks as medium-sized (0.01 to 0.1%). The V call is TRBV11-3, the J call TRBJ1-1; a possible D gene is TRBD1 (5 bases). This CDR3 has 15 residues. V shed 5 bases and J shed 1 base, with 14 bases lying between them. From germline, CDR1 is SGHNT and CDR2 YENEEA. CDR3 sequence reads: CASSPAWGSNTEAFF. CDR3 DNA sequence: TGTGCCAGCAGCCCCGCCTGGGGGTCGAACACTGAAGCTTTCTTT.